The T cell receptor beta chain described here comes from a study of metastatic and nonmetastatic thyroid tumors. The overall study: Repertoires of blood and of tissue (tumor or nodule) from malignant and benign thyroid patients were compared.

TCRdb re-called the PCR reads through MiXCR. The sample contains roughly 12,000 clones, roughly 21% of which appear only once. Trimming at V came to 7 bases and at J to 4 bases, leaving 8 bases not matched to a gene. The CDR3 has 15 residues. CDR1 is MNHNS, CDR2 SASEGT, per germline. Each patient went into thyroid surgery without having received any treatment. Input material: adjacent normal tissue. The chain combines TRBV6-1 with TRBJ2-2, with 8 bases aligning to TRBD2. This TCR derives from a female donor with papillary thyroid cancer or a benign thyroid nodule (not recorded which). Some clones in this sample may be carry-over from other donors' samples. The CDR3 coding sequence is TGTGCCAGCATCGTCGGGGGGGCAAGCACCGGGGAGCTGTTTTTT. Residues: CASIVGGASTGELFF.